The 9 T cell receptor beta chains below come from one sample, sequenced in a study of radiation and T cells in renal cell carcinoma. Indicated time point: blood 4 weeks post-SBRT, at nephrectomy. Indicated treatment: 15 Gy SBRT to primary tumor, nephrectomy 4 weeks later. Clones were read by immunoSEQ multiplex PCR, and TCRdb kept only the in-frame ones, dropping some. The data show around 180,000 clones, with about 88% seen just once and roughly 10% held by the top ten. This specimen was blood, taken from a patient whose treatment included radiotherapy and nephrectomy. These receptor sequences come from a woman aged 45-59 years with renal cell carcinoma.

The chain links TRBV7-9 to TRBJ2-3; TRBD2 aligns across 9 bases. Germline V CDR1 and CDR2: SEHNR, FQNEAQ (reference sequence). V lost 7 bases and J lost 4; bases outside the gene matches: 15. The CDR3 extends over 17 amino acids. The DNA for the CDR3 is TGTGCCAGCACCCTCTCCCAAAATAGCGGGGGTTCAGATACGCAGTATTTT. Translation gives CASTLSQNSGGSDTQYF.

The chain employs TRBV18 and TRBJ2-6, with D hard to call. Trimming stripped 6 bases from V and 0 bases from J, with 18 bases between. This CDR3 region has 18 residues. From germline, CDR1 is KGHSH and CDR2 LQKENI. In DNA, the CDR3 is TGTGCCAGCTCCCTTTACCGGGTGACATCCTCTGGGGCCAACGTCCTGACTTTC. Translation: CASSLYRVTSSGANVLTF.

The sample holds one count of this clone. The CDR3 bases are TGTGCCAGCTCACCATCCGAATGGGGCACTGAAGCTTTCTTT. This codes for CASSPSEWGTEAFF. The chain carries TRBV18 and TRBJ1-1; no clear D. Germline V gene data show CDR1 as KGHSH and CDR2 as LQKENI. The CDR3 covers 14 residues. Deletions cut 2 bases from V and 4 bases from J, with 11 bases between. The entire variable domain, with the rest obtained from reference TRBV18 and TRBJ1-1, is as follows: NAGVMQNPRHLVRRRGQEARLRCSPMKGHSHVYWYRQLPEEGLKFMVYLQKENIIDESGMPKERFSAEFPKEGPSILRIQQVVRGDSAAYFCASSPSEWGTEAFFGQGTRLTVV.

This clone appeared a single time. This chain connects TRBV7-2 to TRBJ2-5; 8 bases agree with TRBD2. The germline CDR1 and CDR2 sequences are SGHTA and FQGNSA. The V segment lost 3 bases and the J segment 5 bases; nucleotides outside the gene matches: 8. The CDR3 runs to 15 residues. CDR3 nucleotides: TGTGCCAGCAGCTTCACTAGCGGTGGGGGGGAGACCCAGTACTTC. Its protein is CASSFTSGGGETQYF.

This clone was recorded only once. This chain connects TRBV29-1 to TRBJ2-3; possibly TRBD1 for D (6 bases). Trimming stripped 2 bases from V and 5 bases from J, with 17 bases between. CDR1 SQVTM and CDR2 ANQGSEA come from the germline V gene. The CDR3 spans 15 residues. For the CDR3, the DNA is TGCAGCGTTGAAAGTTTTTCAGGGGCCGGAGATACGCAGTATTTT. It is translated as CSVESFSGAGDTQYF.

The rearrangement links TRBV7-6 to TRBJ2-5, with 9 bases aligning to TRBD1. With V trimmed by 4 bases and J by 2 bases, 8 bases remained unmatched. Germline V gives CDR1 SGHVS, CDR2 FNYEAQ. This CDR3 contains 16 residues. CDR3 protein: CASSSRTGDPQETQYF. The CDR3 bases are TGTGCCAGCAGCTCAAGGACAGGGGATCCACAAGAGACCCAGTACTTC.

The genes are TRBV29-1 and TRBJ2-5; 7 nucleotides align to TRBD1. The V gene end was trimmed by 7 bases and the J gene end by 2 bases; junction bases not matched to a gene: 10. This CDR3 comprises 14 residues. Germline assignment: CDR1 SQVTM and CDR2 ANQGSEA. The CDR3 nucleotides are TGCAGCGCTGCCCGGGACAGAAGACAAGAGACCCAGTACTTC. The encoded protein is CSAARDRRQETQYF.

The V gene is TRBV6-1, the J gene TRBJ2-7, with D unclear. This CDR3 has 13 residues. The V gene's germline CDR1 is MNHNS and CDR2 SASEGT. V was cut by 6 bases and J by 12 bases, with 21 bases left in between. The CDR3 is CASRETVTLPLYF. Written as DNA, the CDR3 is TGTGCCAGCAGGGAGACTGTCACACTCCCCTTGTACTTC.

V usage is TRBV11-2 and J usage is TRBJ1-1; D gene unclear. Per germline, CDR1 SGHAT and CDR2 FQNNGV. V was pared by 3 bases and J by 0 bases, with 5 bases between. This CDR3 has 13 residues. The CDR3 DNA sequence: TGTGCCAGCAGCTTCAAACTGAACACTGAAGCTTTCTTT. This gives the protein CASSFKLNTEAFF.